This record concerns one T cell receptor beta chain sequence. The specificity of this receptor is unknown. No per-base quality is available; no much larger clone lies one base away. Sequencing was performed on an Illumina HiSeq 1500. Clones were called with MiXCR by TCRdb after fastp trimmed the public reads at Q25, and only in-frame beta chains were retained. Rows are combined by CDR3 protein, so each entry shows the most common genes and DNA. The sample yields about 770,000 distinct CDR3 sequences; 25% to 30% were counted once. The ten largest clones capture about an eighth of the sample. This sample was taken from a study of T cell repertoires in cytomegalovirus infection (dated by TCRdb to about 2019). Describing the broader study: The peptide stimulations were aimed at well-studied HLA-B-restricted epitopes as well as recently identified HLA-C-restricted CMV epitopes, whose presentation resists viral immunomodulation. The HLA type of each donor mattered for the analysis, because public TCR beta signatures pointed to carriage of CMV infection along with the matching HLA type.

The CDR3 spans 17 residues, from the cysteine through the phenylalanine. Kept here is only the CDR3 DNA, which spans 51 bases and is read in frame from base 1. From the germline V gene, CDR1 is SGHAT and CDR2 is FQNNGV. Trimmed from V: 5 bases; trimmed from J: 3 bases; junction bases lacking a gene match: 14. Results and caveats for the whole study, not just this receptor: In both this cohort and an independent cohort of 300 to 450 donors, the cumulative frequency of public TCR beta family members distinguished carriers of CMV infection plus the relevant HLA type. In the ex vivo response, HLA-C-restricted CMV-specific TCR beta clonotypes were dominant, and in two of eight donors the single most frequent clonotype came from this HLA-C-restricted group.

Per the publication, the treatment or condition label means: in vitro stimulation with specific CMV peptide epitopes to enrich CMV-specific T cells. This chain is built from TRBV11-2 and TRBJ1-2, and 8 junctional nucleotides match TRBD1. Sequences were derived from cultured CD8+ T cells from PBMCs, sampled from culture after CMV antigen stimulation. The source of this sequence is a human donor in good health (CMV status not recorded). Some clones in this sample may be carry-over from other donors' samples. The CDR3 amino acid sequence is: CASSLGPDRGEDYGYTF. DNA sequence: TGTGCCAGCAGCCTGGGACCCGACAGGGGAGAAGACTATGGCTACACCTTC.